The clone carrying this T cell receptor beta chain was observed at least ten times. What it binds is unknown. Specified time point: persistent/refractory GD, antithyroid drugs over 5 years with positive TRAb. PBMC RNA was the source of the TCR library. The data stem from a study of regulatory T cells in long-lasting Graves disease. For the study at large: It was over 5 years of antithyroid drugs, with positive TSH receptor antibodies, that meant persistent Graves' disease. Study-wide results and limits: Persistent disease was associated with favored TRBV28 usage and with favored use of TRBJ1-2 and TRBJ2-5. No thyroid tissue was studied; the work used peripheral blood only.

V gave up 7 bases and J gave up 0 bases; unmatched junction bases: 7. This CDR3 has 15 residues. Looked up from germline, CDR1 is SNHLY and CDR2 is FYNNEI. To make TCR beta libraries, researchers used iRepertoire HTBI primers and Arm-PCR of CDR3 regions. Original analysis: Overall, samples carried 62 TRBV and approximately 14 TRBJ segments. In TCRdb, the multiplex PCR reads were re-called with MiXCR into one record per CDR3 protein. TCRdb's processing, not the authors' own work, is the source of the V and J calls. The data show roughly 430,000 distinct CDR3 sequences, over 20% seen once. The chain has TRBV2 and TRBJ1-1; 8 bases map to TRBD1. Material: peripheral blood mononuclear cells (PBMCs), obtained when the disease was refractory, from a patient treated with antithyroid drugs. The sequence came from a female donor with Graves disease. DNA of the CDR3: TGTGCCAGCACGGGCAGGGGGCGAGTGAACACTGAAGCTTTCTTT. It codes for CASTGRGRVNTEAFF. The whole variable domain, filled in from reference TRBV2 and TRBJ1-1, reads EPEVTQTPSHQVTQMGQEVILRCVPISNHLYFYWYRQILGQKVEFLVSFYNNEISEKSEIFDDQFSVERPDGSNFTLKIRSTKLEDSAMYFCASTGRGRVNTEAFFGQGTRLTVV.